What follows are 11 T cell receptor beta chains derived from one specimen sequenced in a study of CD8+CD57+ T cells in acquired aplastic anemia. Template material for TCR beta VDJ and CDR3 profiling consisted of genomic DNA. TCRdb reprocessed the reads with MiXCR, giving one entry per CDR3 protein. The sample records about 170,000 distinct CDR3 sequences, 55% to 75% being singletons. The specimen was sorted CD4+, CD8+, or CD8+CD57+ T cells (not recorded which) from PBMCs. These receptors were collected from a human donor in good health.

The genes are TRBV24-1 and TRBJ2-7; 11 positions agree with TRBD2. The CDR3 spans 12 residues. Unmatched junction bases numbered 1, after V lost 7 bases and J lost 6 bases. CDR1 KGHDR and CDR2 SFDVKD come from the germline V gene. CDR3 bases: TGTGCCACCAGAGGGACTAGCGGCGAGCAGTACTTC. As protein: CATRGTSGEQYF.

V usage is TRBV11-2 and J usage is TRBJ2-1; 14 bases match TRBD2. CDR1 and CDR2 from the germline V gene are SGHAT and FQNNGV. This CDR3 has 15 residues. The V gene end was trimmed by 5 bases and the J gene end by 11 bases; junction bases not matched to a gene: 8. This CDR3 reads CASSSGTSGGFKQFF. CDR3 nucleotides: TGTGCCAGCAGCAGCGGGACTAGCGGGGGCTTTAAGCAGTTCTTC.

This clonotype was seen just once. V is TRBV7-6 and J is TRBJ2-7, with 7 nucleotides matching TRBD1. V trimming: 4 bases; J trimming: 8 bases; junction bases outside the gene matches: 14. The germline V gene encodes CDR1 SGHVS and CDR2 FNYEAQ. This CDR3 region has 15 residues. CDR3 in DNA: TGTGCCAGCAGCTCGCCTCCCGGGACAGACCCGAAGCAGTACTTC. It specifies CASSSPPGTDPKQYF.

CDR3 DNA sequence: TGTGCCAGTAGTATAGATCTGGCGGGGAGCTACGAGCAGTACTTC. This gives the protein CASSIDLAGSYEQYF. This chain joins TRBV19 and TRBJ2-7, with a weak D call TRBD2 (6 bases). Per germline, CDR1 LNHDA and CDR2 SQIVND (reference sequence). V gave up 0 bases and J gave up 3 bases, with 12 bases separating them. CDR3 length: 15 residues. Supplemented by reference TRBV19 and TRBJ2-7, the full variable domain reads DGGITQSPKYLFRKEGQNVTLSCEQNLNHDAMYWYRQDPGQGLRLIYYSQIVNDFQKGDIAEGYSVSREKKESFPLTVTSAQKNPTAFYLCASSIDLAGSYEQYFGPGTRLTVT.

This clonotype was counted only a few times. The chain has TRBV19 and TRBJ1-2; no firm D call. Trimming removed 2 bases from V and 8 bases from J, with 15 bases in between. There are 14 residues in the CDR3. Germline V gene sequence: CDR1 LNHDA, CDR2 SQIVND (reference sequence). The CDR3 region has the DNA TGTGCCAGTAGTATACAAGGAGGTATGAGAGGCTACACCTTC. It encodes CASSIQGGMRGYTF.

The rearrangement links TRBV30 to TRBJ2-7; D is possibly TRBD2 (6 bases). V was pared by 1 base and J by 2 bases, with 15 bases between. The CDR3 is 15 amino acids. In germline, CDR1 is GTSNPN, CDR2 SVGIG (reference sequence). CDR3 in DNA: TGTGCCTGGAGTGGGGGGACTCCTGACCCCTACGAGCAGTACTTC. Protein sequence: CAWSGGTPDPYEQYF.

The chain couples TRBV12-3 or TRBV12-4 to TRBJ2-3; 9 bases are a match to TRBD1. J gave up 5 bases and V 5 bases, and 8 bases lay outside the gene matches. This CDR3 region has 15 residues. CDR3 in amino acids: CASSARTGAEDTQYF. The CDR3 nucleotides read TGTGCCAGCAGTGCGAGGACAGGGGCGGAAGATACGCAGTATTTT.

The chain links TRBV20-1 to TRBJ1-1; D is ambiguous. There are 13 residues in the CDR3. CDR1 is DFQATT and CDR2 is SNEGSKA in the germline V gene (reference sequence). Deletions cut 1 base from V and 7 bases from J, with 13 bases between. CDR3 sequence reads: CSARVSQLGEAFF. CDR3 in DNA: TGCAGTGCTAGAGTCTCCCAGTTGGGTGAAGCTTTCTTT.

This clonotype was observed a few times. The chain carries TRBV20-1 and TRBJ2-7; no firm D call. Trimming removed 3 bases at V and 4 bases at J, with 10 bases between. The length of the CDR3 is 12 residues. Looked up from germline, CDR1 is DFQATT and CDR2 is SNEGSKA (reference sequence). CDR3 sequence (DNA): TGCAGTGCTAGTTGGATGGGATACGAGCAGTACTTC. Its translation: CSASWMGYEQYF.

The V gene is TRBV4-1, the J gene TRBJ2-7, with 12 positions matching TRBD2. Germline CDR1 MGHRA, CDR2 YSYEKL. Losses at the gene ends were 2 bases for V and 6 bases for J; bases not matched to a gene: 8. The CDR3 has 16 amino acids. CDR3 DNA sequence: TGCGCCAGCAGCCAATCTAGCGGGAGGGCCTCGGGCGAGCAGTACTTC. This sequence encodes CASSQSSGRASGEQYF.

The rearrangement links TRBV15 to TRBJ1-5; D remains ambiguous. From germline, CDR1 is LNHNV and CDR2 YYDKDF (reference sequence). Trimming removed 0 bases at V and 2 bases at J, with 8 bases between. The CDR3 has 15 residues. The CDR3 spells CATSRDLGGNQPQHF. The CDR3 DNA sequence: TGTGCCACCAGCAGAGATCTGGGTGGCAATCAGCCCCAGCATTTT. The full variable domain, its missing parts supplied by reference TRBV15 and TRBJ1-5, is DAMVIQNPRYQVTQFGKPVTLSCSQTLNHNVMYWYQQKSSQAPKLLFHYYDKDFNNEADTPDNFQSRRPNTSFCFLDIRSPGLGDTAMYLCATSRDLGGNQPQHFGDGTRLSIL.